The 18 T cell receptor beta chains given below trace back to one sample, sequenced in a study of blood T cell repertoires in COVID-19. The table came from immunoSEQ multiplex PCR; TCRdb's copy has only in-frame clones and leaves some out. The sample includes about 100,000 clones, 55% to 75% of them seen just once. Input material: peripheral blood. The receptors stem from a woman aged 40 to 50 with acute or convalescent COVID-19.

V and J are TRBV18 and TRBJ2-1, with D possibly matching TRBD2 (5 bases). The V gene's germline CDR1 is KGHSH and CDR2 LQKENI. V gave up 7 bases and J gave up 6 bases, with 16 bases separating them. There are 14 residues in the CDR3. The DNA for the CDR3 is TGTGCCAGCTTCGATTCCACCAGCGGCAATGAGCAGTTCTTC. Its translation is CASFDSTSGNEQFF.

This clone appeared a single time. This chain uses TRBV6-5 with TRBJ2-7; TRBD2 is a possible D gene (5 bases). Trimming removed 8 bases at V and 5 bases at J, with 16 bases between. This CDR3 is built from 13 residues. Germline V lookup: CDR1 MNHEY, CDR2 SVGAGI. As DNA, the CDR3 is TGTGCCAGCGGACTGACGGATGTAGACGAGCAGTACTTC. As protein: CASGLTDVDEQYF.

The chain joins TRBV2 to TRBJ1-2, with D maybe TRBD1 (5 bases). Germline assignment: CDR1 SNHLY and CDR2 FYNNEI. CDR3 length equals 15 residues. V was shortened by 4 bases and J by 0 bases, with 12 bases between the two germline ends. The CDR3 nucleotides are TGTGCCAGCAGTGCAGGGATCGAAGCTAACTATGGCTACACCTTC. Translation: CASSAGIEANYGYTF.

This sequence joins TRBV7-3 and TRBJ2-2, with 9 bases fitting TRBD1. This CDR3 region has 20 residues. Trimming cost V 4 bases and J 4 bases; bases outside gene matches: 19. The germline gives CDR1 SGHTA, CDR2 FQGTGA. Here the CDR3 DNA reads TGTGCCAGCAGCTATGGAACAGGGGGCTTTATGGGTTCGAGCACCGGGGAGCTGTTTTTT. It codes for CASSYGTGGFMGSSTGELFF. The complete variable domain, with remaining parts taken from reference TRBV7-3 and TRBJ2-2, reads GAGVSQTPSNKVTEKGKYVELRCDPISGHTALYWYRQSLGQGPEFLIYFQGTGAADDSGLPNDRFFAVRPEGSVSTLKIQRTERGDSAVYLCASSYGTGGFMGSSTGELFFGEGSRLTVL.

The CDR3 here is CASAERGANSPLHF. The CDR3 DNA reads as TGTGCCAGCGCCGAGCGGGGGGCAAATTCACCCCTCCACTTT. The chain combines TRBV6-5 with TRBJ1-6, with D perhaps TRBD1 (6 bases). Between the trimmed V and J ends, which lost 8 bases and 7 bases, there was a span of 15 bases. The germline V gene encodes CDR1 MNHEY and CDR2 SVGAGI. The CDR3 loop spans 14 amino acids.

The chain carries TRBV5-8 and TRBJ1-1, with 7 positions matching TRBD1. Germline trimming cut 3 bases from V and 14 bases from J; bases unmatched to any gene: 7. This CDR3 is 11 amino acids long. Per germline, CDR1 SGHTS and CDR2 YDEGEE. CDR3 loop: CASSSGTVTFF. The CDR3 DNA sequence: TGTGCCAGCAGCTCCGGGACAGTGACCTTCTTT.

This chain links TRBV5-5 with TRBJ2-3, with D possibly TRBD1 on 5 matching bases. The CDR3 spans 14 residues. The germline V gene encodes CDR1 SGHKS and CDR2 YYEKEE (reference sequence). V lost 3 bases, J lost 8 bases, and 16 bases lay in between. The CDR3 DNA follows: TGTGCCAGCAGCTACGTCCAGGGAACGGGTACGCAGTATTTT. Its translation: CASSYVQGTGTQYF. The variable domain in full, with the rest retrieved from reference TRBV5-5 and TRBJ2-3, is DAGVTQSPTHLIKTRGQQVTLRCSPISGHKSVSWYQQVLGQGPQFIFQYYEKEERGRGNFPDRFSARQFPNYSSELNVNALLLGDSALYLCASSYVQGTGTQYFGPGTRLTVL.

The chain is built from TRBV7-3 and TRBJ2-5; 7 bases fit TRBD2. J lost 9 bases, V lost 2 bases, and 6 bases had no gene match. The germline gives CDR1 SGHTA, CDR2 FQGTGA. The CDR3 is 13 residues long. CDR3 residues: CASSLPRGWAQYF. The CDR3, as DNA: TGTGCCAGCAGCTTACCGCGGGGGTGGGCCCAGTACTTC.

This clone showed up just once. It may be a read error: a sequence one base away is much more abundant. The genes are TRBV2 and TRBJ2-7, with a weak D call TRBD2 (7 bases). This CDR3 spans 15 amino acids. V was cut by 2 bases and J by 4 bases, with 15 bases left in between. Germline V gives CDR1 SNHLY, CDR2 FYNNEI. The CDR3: CASSETRGPLYEQYF. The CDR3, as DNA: TGTGCCAGCAGTGAAACGCGGGGGCCCCTTTACGAGCAGTACTTC.

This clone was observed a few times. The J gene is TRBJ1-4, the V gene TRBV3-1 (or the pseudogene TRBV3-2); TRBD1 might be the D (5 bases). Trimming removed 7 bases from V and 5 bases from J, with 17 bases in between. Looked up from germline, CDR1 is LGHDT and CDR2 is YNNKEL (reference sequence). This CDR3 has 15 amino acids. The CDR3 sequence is CASTLGRGLNEKLFF. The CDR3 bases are TGTGCCAGCACCCTGGGACGGGGACTAAATGAAAAACTGTTTTTT.

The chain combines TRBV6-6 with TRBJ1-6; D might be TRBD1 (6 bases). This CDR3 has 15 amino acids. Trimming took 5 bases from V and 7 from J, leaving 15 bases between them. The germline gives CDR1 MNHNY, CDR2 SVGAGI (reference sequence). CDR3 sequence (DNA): TGTGCCAGCAGTCGTTCGGACAGTCAAAATTCACCCCTCCACTTT. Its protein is CASSRSDSQNSPLHF.

CDR3 nucleotides: TGTGCCTGGGTTAGGGGGACAGGGGACACCGGGGAGCTGTTTTTT. Protein: CAWVRGTGDTGELFF. This rearrangement joins TRBV30 to TRBJ2-2, with 10 bases aligning to TRBD1. With 5 bases clipped from V and 3 bases from J, the junction kept 6 bases outside the gene matches. Per the germline V gene, CDR1 is GTSNPN and CDR2 is SVGIG (reference sequence). The length of the CDR3 is 15 residues.

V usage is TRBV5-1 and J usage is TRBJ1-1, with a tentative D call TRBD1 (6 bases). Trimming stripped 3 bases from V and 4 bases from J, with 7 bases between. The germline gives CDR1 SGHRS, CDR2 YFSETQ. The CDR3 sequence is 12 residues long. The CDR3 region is CASSSQGTEAFF. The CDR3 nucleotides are TGCGCCAGCAGCTCACAGGGCACTGAAGCTTTCTTT.

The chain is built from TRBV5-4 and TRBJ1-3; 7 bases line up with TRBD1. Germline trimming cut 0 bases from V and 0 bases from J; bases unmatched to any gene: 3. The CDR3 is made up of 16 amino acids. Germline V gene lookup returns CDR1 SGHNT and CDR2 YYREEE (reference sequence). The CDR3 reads CASSLGRGNSGNTIYF. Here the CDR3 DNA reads TGTGCCAGCAGCTTGGGCAGGGGGAACTCTGGAAACACCATATATTTT.

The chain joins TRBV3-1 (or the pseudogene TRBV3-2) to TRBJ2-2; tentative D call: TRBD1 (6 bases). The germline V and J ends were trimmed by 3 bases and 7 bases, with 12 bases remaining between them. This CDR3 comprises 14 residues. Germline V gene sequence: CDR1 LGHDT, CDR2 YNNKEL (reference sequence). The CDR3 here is CASSQGAWVGELFF. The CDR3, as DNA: TGTGCCAGCAGCCAGGGGGCTTGGGTCGGGGAGCTGTTTTTT.

In DNA, the CDR3 is TGTGCCAGCAGAACAGGGTCTGGGGCCAACGTCCTGACTTTC. As protein: CASRTGSGANVLTF. The chain is built from TRBV7-3 and TRBJ2-6, with D possibly matching TRBD1 (6 bases). Germline CDR1 is SGHTA and CDR2 is FQGTGA. The CDR3 loop spans 14 amino acids. V lost 6 bases and J 1 base, leaving 7 bases between the germline ends.

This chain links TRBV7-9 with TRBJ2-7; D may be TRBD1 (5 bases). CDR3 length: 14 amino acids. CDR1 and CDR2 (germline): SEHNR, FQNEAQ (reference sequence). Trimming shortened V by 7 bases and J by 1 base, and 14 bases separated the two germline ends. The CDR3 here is CASTFTAGSYEQYF. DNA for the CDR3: TGTGCCAGCACCTTTACCGCAGGGTCCTACGAGCAGTACTTC.

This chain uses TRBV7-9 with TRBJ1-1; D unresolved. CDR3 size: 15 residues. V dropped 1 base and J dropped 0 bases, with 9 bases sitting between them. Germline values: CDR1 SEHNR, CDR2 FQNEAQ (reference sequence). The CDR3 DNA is TGTGCCAGCAGCTTAGTTGAGGCCATGAACACTGAAGCTTTCTTT. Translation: CASSLVEAMNTEAFF. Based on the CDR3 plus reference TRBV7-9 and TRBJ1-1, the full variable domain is DTGVSQNPRHKITKRGQNVTFRCDPISEHNRLYWYRQTLGQGPEFLTYFQNEAQLEKSRLLSDRFSAERPKGSFSTLEIQRTEQGDSAMYLCASSLVEAMNTEAFFGQGTRLTVV.